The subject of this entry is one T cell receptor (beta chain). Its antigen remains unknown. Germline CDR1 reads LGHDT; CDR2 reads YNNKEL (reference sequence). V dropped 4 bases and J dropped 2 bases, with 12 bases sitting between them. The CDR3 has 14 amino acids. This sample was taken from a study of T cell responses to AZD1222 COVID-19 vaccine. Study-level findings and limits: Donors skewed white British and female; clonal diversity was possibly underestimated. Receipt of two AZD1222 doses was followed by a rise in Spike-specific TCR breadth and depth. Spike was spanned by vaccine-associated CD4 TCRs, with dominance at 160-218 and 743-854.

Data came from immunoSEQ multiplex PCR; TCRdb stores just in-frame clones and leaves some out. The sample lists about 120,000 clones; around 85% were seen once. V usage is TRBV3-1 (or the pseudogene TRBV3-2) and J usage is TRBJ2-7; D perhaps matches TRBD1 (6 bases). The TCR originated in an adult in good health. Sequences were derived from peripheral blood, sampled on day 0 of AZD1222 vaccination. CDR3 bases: TGTGCCAGCAGCCTAATAGGGACAACCTACGAGCAGTACTTC. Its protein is CASSLIGTTYEQYF.